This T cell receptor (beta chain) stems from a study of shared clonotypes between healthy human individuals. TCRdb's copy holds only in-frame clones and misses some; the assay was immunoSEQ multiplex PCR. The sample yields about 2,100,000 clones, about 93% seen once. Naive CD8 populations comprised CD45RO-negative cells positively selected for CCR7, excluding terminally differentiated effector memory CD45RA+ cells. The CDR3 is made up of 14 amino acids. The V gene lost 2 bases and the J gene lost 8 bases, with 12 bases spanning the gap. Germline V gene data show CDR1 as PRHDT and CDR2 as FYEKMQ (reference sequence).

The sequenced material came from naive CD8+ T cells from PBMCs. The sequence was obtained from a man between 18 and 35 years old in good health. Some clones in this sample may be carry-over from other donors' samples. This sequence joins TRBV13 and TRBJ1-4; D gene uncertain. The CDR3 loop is CASSLRVVQEKLFF. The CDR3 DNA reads TGTGCCAGCAGCTTACGGGTGGTACAAGAAAAACTGTTTTTT.